A selection of T cell receptor beta chains follows, all from one sample in a study of cytomegalovirus exposure and HLA in healthy donors. Method: immunoSEQ multiplex PCR; TCRdb's copy keeps in-frame clones and lacks some. The profile shows over 150,000 clones, 80% to 90% of them singletons. Sequencing input: PBMCs. Receptors originate from a woman aged 30 to 39 in good health and CMV-seropositive. Each CDR3 is given with its conserved first and last residue. Each record gives: D gene, V gene, clone size, J gene, CDR3 DNA, CDR3 protein. A D gene is named only where the DNA matches it firmly. Clone size is shown for a subset of rows, as once, few, many or a class of expanded clone.

D gene: TRBD1
V gene: TRBV5-5
clone size: .
J gene: TRBJ2-7
CDR3 DNA: TGTGCCAGCAGCACCACAGGGGGCAACTACGAGCAGTACTTC
CDR3 protein: CASSTTGGNYEQYF

D gene: TRBD1
V gene: TRBV30
clone size: few
J gene: TRBJ1-5
CDR3 DNA: TGTGCCGCGGAGAGGAGGGGGCAGGGTCAGCCCCAGCATTTT
CDR3 protein: CAAERRGQGQPQHF

D gene: TRBD2
V gene: TRBV6-1
clone size: .
J gene: TRBJ2-3
CDR3 DNA: TGTGCCAGCAGTGAAGCTGGCGGGGGGGCGGCTACGCAGTATTTT
CDR3 protein: CASSEAGGGAATQYF

D gene: .
V gene: TRBV12-5
clone size: .
J gene: TRBJ1-4
CDR3 DNA: TGTGCTAGTGGTCCACAAATCTTGGGGGGGAATGAAAAACTGTTTTTT
CDR3 protein: CASGPQILGGNEKLFF

D gene: TRBD1
V gene: TRBV7-2
clone size: .
J gene: TRBJ1-2
CDR3 DNA: TGTGCCAGCAGCTACCGGGACAGGGGAGTTGGCTACACCTTC
CDR3 protein: CASSYRDRGVGYTF

D gene: TRBD1
V gene: TRBV7-9
clone size: .
J gene: TRBJ1-2
CDR3 DNA: TGTGCCAGCAGCCCCTCCGGGACAGGGGATGGCTACACCTTC
CDR3 protein: CASSPSGTGDGYTF

D gene: .
V gene: TRBV7-8
clone size: .
J gene: TRBJ1-1
CDR3 DNA: TGTGCCAGCAGCTTAGGGAGGGACCCCCGGGGCACTGAAGCTTTCTTT
CDR3 protein: CASSLGRDPRGTEAFF

D gene: .
V gene: TRBV9
clone size: .
J gene: TRBJ2-5
CDR3 DNA: TGTGCCAGCAGCTCGGGACAAAACCAAGAGACCCAGTACTTC
CDR3 protein: CASSSGQNQETQYF

D gene: .
V gene: TRBV9
clone size: .
J gene: TRBJ1-1
CDR3 DNA: TGTGCCAGCAGCGTAGAATCGGGACTTAACGGGGACACTGAAGCTTTCTTT
CDR3 protein: CASSVESGLNGDTEAFF

D gene: TRBD1
V gene: TRBV11-2
clone size: once
J gene: TRBJ1-2
CDR3 DNA: TGTGCCAGCAGCCGCTCTCCGGGACAGGGGAACTATGGCTACACCTTC
CDR3 protein: CASSRSPGQGNYGYTF

D gene: TRBD2
V gene: TRBV19
clone size: .
J gene: TRBJ2-7
CDR3 DNA: TGTGCCAGTAGTATCGTCTATAGCGGGGGGGCCTACGAGCAGTACTTC
CDR3 protein: CASSIVYSGGAYEQYF

D gene: .
V gene: TRBV9
clone size: .
J gene: TRBJ2-3
CDR3 DNA: TGTGCCAGCAGCGTAGAAGGCGGGCCCTACACAGATACGCAGTATTTT
CDR3 protein: CASSVEGGPYTDTQYF

D gene: .
V gene: TRBV12-5
clone size: .
J gene: TRBJ2-7
CDR3 DNA: TGTGCTAGTGGTTCCTCCGCACAGGGAGTGCACGAGCAGTACTTC
CDR3 protein: CASGSSAQGVHEQYF

D gene: TRBD2
V gene: TRBV9
clone size: once
J gene: TRBJ2-5
CDR3 DNA: TGTGCCAGCAGCGTAGCAAGCGGGGCAGAGACCCAGTACTTC
CDR3 protein: CASSVASGAETQYF

D gene: .
V gene: TRBV9
clone size: .
J gene: TRBJ1-3
CDR3 DNA: TGTGCCAGCAGCGTAGGACAGTATGGAGCTGGAAACACCATATATTTT
CDR3 protein: CASSVGQYGAGNTIYF

D gene: .
V gene: TRBV7-2
clone size: few
J gene: TRBJ1-6
CDR3 DNA: TGTGCCAGCAGCTCAGCTGGACAGAACTCTGGTTCACCCCTCCACTTT
CDR3 protein: CASSSAGQNSGSPLHF

D gene: .
V gene: TRBV9
clone size: once
J gene: TRBJ2-1
CDR3 DNA: TGTGCCAGCAGCGTAGGGGGCTCCCCGTGGGGTGAGCAGTTCTTC
CDR3 protein: CASSVGGSPWGEQFF

D gene: .
V gene: TRBV2
clone size: .
J gene: TRBJ1-1
CDR3 DNA: TGTGCCAGCAGTGAATGGGACACTTATTCTGAAGCTTTCTTT
CDR3 protein: CASSEWDTYSEAFF

D gene: TRBD1
V gene: TRBV7-2
clone size: .
J gene: TRBJ2-2
CDR3 DNA: TGTGCCAGCAGTTTACAGGGGGCGAACACCGGGGAGCTGTTTTTT
CDR3 protein: CASSLQGANTGELFF

D gene: TRBD2
V gene: TRBV9
clone size: .
J gene: TRBJ2-3
CDR3 DNA: TGTGCCAGCAGCGTAGTTGGCGGGGGGGGCCTCACAGATACGCAGTATTTT
CDR3 protein: CASSVVGGGGLTDTQYF

D gene: .
V gene: TRBV5-1
clone size: .
J gene: TRBJ2-5
CDR3 DNA: TGCGCCAGCAGCTTGGGGGGGCGGGCAGTCCCAGAGACCCAGTACTTC
CDR3 protein: CASSLGGRAVPETQYF

D gene: .
V gene: TRBV29-1
clone size: .
J gene: TRBJ1-2
CDR3 DNA: TGCAGCGTTGAGCTGGCGGGGATATTCCATGGCTACACCTTC
CDR3 protein: CSVELAGIFHGYTF

D gene: TRBD1
V gene: TRBV2
clone size: .
J gene: TRBJ1-5
CDR3 DNA: TGTGCCAGCAGTTCCGACAGGGTGGCGCATTTT
CDR3 protein: CASSSDRVAHF

D gene: TRBD1
V gene: TRBV6-6
clone size: .
J gene: TRBJ1-1
CDR3 DNA: TGTGCCAGCAGTTTATCAGGACAGGTTACTGAAGCTTTCTTT
CDR3 protein: CASSLSGQVTEAFF

D gene: TRBD1
V gene: TRBV5-1
clone size: .
J gene: TRBJ1-1
CDR3 DNA: TGCGCCAGCAGGGGACAGGGGATGAACACTGAAGCTTTCTTT
CDR3 protein: CASRGQGMNTEAFF

D gene: TRBD2
V gene: TRBV2
clone size: .
J gene: TRBJ2-1
CDR3 DNA: TGTGCCAGCAGGGGTCTAGCGGGGGACTACAATGAGCAGTTCTTC
CDR3 protein: CASRGLAGDYNEQFF

D gene: TRBD1
V gene: TRBV6-5
clone size: few
J gene: TRBJ2-5
CDR3 DNA: TGTGCCAGCAGTTACCGGGACAGTCGAGAGACCCAGTACTTC
CDR3 protein: CASSYRDSRETQYF

D gene: TRBD1
V gene: TRBV10-3
clone size: .
J gene: TRBJ2-3
CDR3 DNA: TGTGCCACGGCCGGGACAGGGACCACAGATACGCAGTATTTT
CDR3 protein: CATAGTGTTDTQYF

D gene: .
V gene: TRBV5-1
clone size: .
J gene: TRBJ2-1
CDR3 DNA: TGCGCCAGCAGCCCTAGGACAGGGAGGGGGGATGAGCAGTTCTTC
CDR3 protein: CASSPRTGRGDEQFF

D gene: .
V gene: TRBV10-3
clone size: .
J gene: TRBJ1-2
CDR3 DNA: TGTGCCATCAGTGACAGGGCCGAGTATGGCTACACCTTC
CDR3 protein: CAISDRAEYGYTF

D gene: .
V gene: TRBV7-2
clone size: .
J gene: TRBJ2-2
CDR3 DNA: TGTGCCAGCAGCTTAGCCCTAGTTTCGAACACCGGGGAGCTGTTTTTT
CDR3 protein: CASSLALVSNTGELFF

D gene: TRBD2
V gene: TRBV27
clone size: .
J gene: TRBJ2-7
CDR3 DNA: TGTGCCAGCAGTTTATCGATAGGGGAGGGCTCCTACGAGCAGTACTTC
CDR3 protein: CASSLSIGEGSYEQYF

D gene: TRBD2
V gene: TRBV4-3
clone size: few
J gene: TRBJ2-3
CDR3 DNA: TGCGCCAGCAGCCAACAGCTTCTAGCGGGGGGAGCAGATACGCAGTATTTT
CDR3 protein: CASSQQLLAGGADTQYF

D gene: .
V gene: TRBV11-1
clone size: .
J gene: TRBJ1-2
CDR3 DNA: TGTGCCAGCAGCGAACAGGGACGGGGCTATGGCTACACCTTC
CDR3 protein: CASSEQGRGYGYTF

D gene: TRBD1
V gene: TRBV2
clone size: .
J gene: TRBJ1-1
CDR3 DNA: TGTGCCAGCAGTGGGCAGGGGGGAACTGAAGCTTTCTTT
CDR3 protein: CASSGQGGTEAFF

D gene: TRBD1
V gene: TRBV5-1
clone size: .
J gene: TRBJ1-2
CDR3 DNA: TGCGCCAGCAGCCCAAACAGGGGCGTCGGCTACACCTTC
CDR3 protein: CASSPNRGVGYTF

D gene: .
V gene: TRBV13
clone size: .
J gene: TRBJ1-1
CDR3 DNA: TGTGCCAGCAGCGGGGGCCTGAACACTGAAGCTTTCTTT
CDR3 protein: CASSGGLNTEAFF

D gene: .
V gene: TRBV5-5
clone size: .
J gene: TRBJ2-5
CDR3 DNA: TGTGCCAGCAGCTTGGGAAAGGGGTTCCAAGAGACCCAGTACTTC
CDR3 protein: CASSLGKGFQETQYF

D gene: .
V gene: TRBV15
clone size: .
J gene: TRBJ1-3
CDR3 DNA: TGTGCCACCAGCAGAACAACCGGGACAACTCCTGGAAACACCATATATTTT
CDR3 protein: CATSRTTGTTPGNTIYF

D gene: TRBD2
V gene: TRBV28
clone size: once
J gene: TRBJ2-1
CDR3 DNA: TGTGCCAGCAGTACCTTAGGGGCGGGGGGCTACAATGAGCAGTTCTTC
CDR3 protein: CASSTLGAGGYNEQFF

D gene: .
V gene: TRBV30
clone size: .
J gene: TRBJ2-1
CDR3 DNA: TGTGCCTGGAGCCCTAACAGGGACAATGAGCAGTTCTTC
CDR3 protein: CAWSPNRDNEQFF